This T cell receptor (beta chain) was sequenced for a study of cytotoxic CD8 clonotypes in ibrutinib-treated CLL. Study outcomes and limitations: While tracking circulating CD8+ T-cell counts, baseline clonality exceeded that of age-matched healthy donors.

Produced via immunoSEQ multiplex PCR; TCRdb's table is partial and in-frame only. In the table there are about 140,000 clones, roughly 76% of which are singletons. Frozen-stored PBMCs produced about 2 micrograms of genomic DNA for TCR beta libraries. Remarks on this clone: Its target is not known.

Trimming took off 5 bases at V and 2 bases at J, with 16 bases between the two ends. The CDR3 covers 15 residues. Germline CDR1 and CDR2: SGHRS and YFSETQ. The material sequenced was PBMCs, taken after 24 months of ibrutinib treatment. The chain couples TRBV5-1 to TRBJ2-5; a weak D match, TRBD2 (5 bases). The TCR comes from a human donor with chronic lymphocytic leukemia. The CDR3 sequence: CASRSGSVGQETQYF. Here the CDR3 DNA reads TGCGCCAGCAGGTCGGGGAGCGTGGGGCAAGAGACCCAGTACTTC.